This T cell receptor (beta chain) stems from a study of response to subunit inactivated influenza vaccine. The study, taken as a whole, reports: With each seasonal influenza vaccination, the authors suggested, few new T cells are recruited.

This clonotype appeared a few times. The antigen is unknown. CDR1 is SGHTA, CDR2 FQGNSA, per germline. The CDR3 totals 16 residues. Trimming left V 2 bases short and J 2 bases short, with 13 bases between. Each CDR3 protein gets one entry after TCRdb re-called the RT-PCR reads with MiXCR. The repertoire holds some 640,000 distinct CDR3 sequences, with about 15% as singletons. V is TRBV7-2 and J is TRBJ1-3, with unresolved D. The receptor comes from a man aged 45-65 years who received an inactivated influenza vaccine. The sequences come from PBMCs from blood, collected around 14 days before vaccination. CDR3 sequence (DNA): TGTGCCAGCAGCTTAAACCCCCCAGCAACTGGAAACACCATATATTTT. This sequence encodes CASSLNPPATGNTIYF.